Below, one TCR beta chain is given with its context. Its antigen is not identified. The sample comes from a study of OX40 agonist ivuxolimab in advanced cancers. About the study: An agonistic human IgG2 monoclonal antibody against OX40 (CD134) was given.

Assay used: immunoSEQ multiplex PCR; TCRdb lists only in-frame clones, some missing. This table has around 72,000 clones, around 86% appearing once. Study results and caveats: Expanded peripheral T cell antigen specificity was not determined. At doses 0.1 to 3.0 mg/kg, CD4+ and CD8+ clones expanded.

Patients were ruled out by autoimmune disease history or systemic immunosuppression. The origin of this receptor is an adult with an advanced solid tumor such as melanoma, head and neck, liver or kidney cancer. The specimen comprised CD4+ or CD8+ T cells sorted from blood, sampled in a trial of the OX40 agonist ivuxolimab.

The CDR3 protein is CASSLEGTANEQFF. CDR3 in DNA: TGTGCCAGCAGCTTAGAAGGGACAGCTAATGAGCAGTTCTTC. V and J are TRBV7-2 and TRBJ2-1; 7 bases map to TRBD1. V lost 1 base to trimming and J lost 7 bases; unmatched junction nucleotides: 4. The CDR3 consists of 14 residues. Germline values: CDR1 SGHTA, CDR2 FQGNSA.